These 11 T cell receptor beta chains were sequenced from one sample in a study of cytomegalovirus exposure and HLA in healthy donors. Researchers ran the PCR with 60 Vbeta and 13 Jbeta primers. Sequenced by immunoSEQ multiplex PCR; TCRdb stores in-frame clones only, minus some. The sample consists of roughly 100,000 clones, roughly 80% of them appearing once. Material: PBMCs. The receptors stem from a man between 45 and 60 years old in good health and CMV-seronegative.

The chain links TRBV19 to TRBJ2-3; 7 bases fit TRBD1. V shed 6 bases, J shed 4 bases, and the junction held 7 bases outside the gene matches. CDR1 and CDR2 (germline): LNHDA, SQIVND (reference sequence). This CDR3 spans 14 amino acids. The CDR3 loop reads CASSIGTAPDTQYF. The CDR3 DNA reads TGTGCCAGTAGCATCGGGACAGCCCCAGATACGCAGTATTTT.

This clone was observed a few times. The gene calls are TRBV7-2 and TRBJ2-4; D is possibly TRBD1 (5 bases). The CDR3 length is 16 residues. Per the germline V gene, CDR1 is SGHTA and CDR2 is FQGNSA. V shed 5 bases and J shed 0 bases, with 14 bases lying between them. CDR3 nucleotides: TGTGCCAGCAGCCCGGACACACGGCTAGCCAAAAACATTCAGTACTTC. This codes for CASSPDTRLAKNIQYF.

This clone appeared once. J is TRBJ1-5 and V is TRBV7-2; 10 bases fit TRBD1. The CDR3 length is 14 residues. The germline V gene encodes CDR1 SGHTA and CDR2 FQGNSA. J was trimmed by 4 bases and V by 5 bases; bases with no gene match: 2. CDR3 protein: CASSPDRGNQPQHF. CDR3 nucleotide sequence: TGTGCCAGCAGCCCGGACAGGGGGAATCAGCCCCAGCATTTT.

The genes are TRBV7-8 and TRBJ1-6, with D tentatively TRBD1 (6 bases). Trimming left V 0 bases short and J 6 bases short, with 9 bases between. This CDR3 spans 15 amino acids. Germline-derived CDR1 and CDR2 are SGHVS and FQNEAQ. CDR3 sequence reads: CASSLAGAINSPLHF. In nucleotides, the CDR3 is TGTGCCAGCAGCTTAGCGGGGGCGATTAATTCACCCCTCCACTTT.

V is TRBV7-6 and J is TRBJ1-3; 9 bases match TRBD1. CDR3 length equals 16 residues. Trimming at V came to 1 base and at J to 3 bases, leaving 4 bases not matched to a gene. Germline CDR1 and CDR2: SGHVS and FNYEAQ. In DNA, the CDR3 is TGTGCCAGCAGCTTAGACAGGGGGCTGCTTGGAAACACCATATATTTT. It yields the protein CASSLDRGLLGNTIYF. The whole variable domain, filled in from reference TRBV7-6 and TRBJ1-3, reads GAGVSQSPRYKVTKRGQDVALRCDPISGHVSLYWYRQALGQGPEFLTYFNYEAQQDKSGLPNDRFSAERPEGSISTLTIQRTEQRDSAMYRCASSLDRGLLGNTIYFGEGSWLTVV.

The J gene is TRBJ2-3, the V gene TRBV6-1, with TRBD2 identical over 11 bases. The V gene end was trimmed by 5 bases and the J gene end by 3 bases; junction bases not matched to a gene: 1. Germline lookup yields CDR1 MNHNS and CDR2 SASEGT. The CDR3 extends over 14 amino acids. The DNA of the CDR3 is TGTGCCAGCAGTCTAGCGGGGGGAACAGATACGCAGTATTTT. It codes for CASSLAGGTDTQYF.

The chain carries TRBV11-1 and TRBJ1-2; 7 bases are shared with TRBD1. Germline assignment: CDR1 SGHAT and CDR2 FQDESV (reference sequence). This CDR3 is built from 15 residues. V trimming: 2 bases; J trimming: 6 bases; junction bases outside the gene matches: 9. CDR3 bases: TGTGCCAGCAGCTTACGGGGACAGTCTGTAGATGGCTACACCTTC. Translation gives CASSLRGQSVDGYTF. The variable domain in full, with the rest retrieved from reference TRBV11-1 and TRBJ1-2, is EAEVAQSPRYKITEKSQAVAFWCDPISGHATLYWYRQILGQGPELLVQFQDESVVDDSQLPKDRFSAERLKGVDSTLKIQPAELGDSAMYLCASSLRGQSVDGYTFGSGTRLTVV.

This clone was counted a few times. The chain carries TRBV7-9 and TRBJ2-7; 11 nucleotides line up with TRBD1. The germline gives CDR1 SEHNR, CDR2 FQNEAQ (reference sequence). CDR3 size: 15 residues. J was trimmed by 2 bases and V by 3 bases; bases with no gene match: 3. In DNA form, the CDR3 reads TGTGCCAGCAGCTTCTCGGGACAGGGGGCCTACGAGCAGTACGTC. Its translation: CASSFSGQGAYEQYV.

This chain links TRBV5-4 with TRBJ1-6; the match to TRBD1 covers 9 bases. The CDR3 has 14 amino acids. CDR1 is SGHNT and CDR2 is YYREEE in the germline V gene (reference sequence). J was trimmed by 8 bases and V by 4 bases; bases with no gene match: 4. The CDR3 DNA follows: TGTGCCAGCAGCCTCCGGGACAGGGATTCACCCCTCCACTTT. Protein sequence: CASSLRDRDSPLHF. Full variable domain (outside the CDR3, taken from reference TRBV5-4 and TRBJ1-6): ETGVTQSPTHLIKTRGQQVTLRCSSQSGHNTVSWYQQALGQGPQFIFQYYREEENGRGNFPPRFSGLQFPNYSSELNVNALELDDSALYLCASSLRDRDSPLHFGNGTRLTVT.

The chain joins TRBV6-5 to TRBJ2-2, with D maybe TRBD2 (5 bases). Trimming pared 6 bases from V and 5 bases from J, leaving 10 bases between. Germline V gives CDR1 MNHEY, CDR2 SVGAGI. The CDR3 runs 13 residues. The CDR3 DNA reads TGTGCCAGCAGCGGGGATTGGACCGGGGAGCTGTTTTTT. Protein sequence: CASSGDWTGELFF.

The chain is built from TRBV7-6 and TRBJ2-2; maybe TRBD1 (6 bases). The length of the CDR3 is 16 residues. The germline V gene encodes CDR1 SGHVS and CDR2 FNYEAQ. V was cut by 5 bases and J by 0 bases, with 13 bases left in between. In DNA, the CDR3 is TGTGCCAGCAGCCCCATTGGGGGCACGAACACCGGGGAGCTGTTTTTT. This codes for CASSPIGGTNTGELFF.